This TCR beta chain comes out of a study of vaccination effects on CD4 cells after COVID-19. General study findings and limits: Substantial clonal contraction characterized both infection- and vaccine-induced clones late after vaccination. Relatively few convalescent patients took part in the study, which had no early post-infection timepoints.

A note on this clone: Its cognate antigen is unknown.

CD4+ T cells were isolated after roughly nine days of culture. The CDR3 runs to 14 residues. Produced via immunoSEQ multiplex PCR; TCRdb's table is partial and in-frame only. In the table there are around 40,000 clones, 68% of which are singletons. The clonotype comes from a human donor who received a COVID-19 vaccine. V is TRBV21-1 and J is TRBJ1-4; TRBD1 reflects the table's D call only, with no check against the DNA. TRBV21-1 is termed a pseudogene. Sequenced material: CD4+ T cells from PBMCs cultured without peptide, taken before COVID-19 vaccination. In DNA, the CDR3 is TGTGCCAGCAGCAAAGGGCTGGCCACTGAAAAACTGTTTTTT. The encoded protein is CASSKGLATEKLFF.